The present TCR beta chain was sequenced within a study of sequential checkpoint blockade in melanoma (dated by TCRdb to about 2019). The study in broad terms: Patients were randomized 1:1 to first-line nivolumab followed by ipilimumab (arm A) or ipilimumab followed by nivolumab (arm B). Maintenance nivolumab came after each of the two trial sequences.

On this clone: This receptor's antigen is unknown. No base quality values were provided; no much bigger clone lies one nucleotide off.

Beyond this particular receptor, the publication reports: The model for predicting response that combines TCR metrics with mutation burden needs to be validated in larger, independent patient cohorts.

Measured from the cysteine to the phenylalanine, the CDR3 is 15 residues long. Just CDR3 DNA is preserved here, 45 bases in frame from base 1. V is trimmed back by 6 bases and J by 2 bases, and the junction contains 5 bases that no gene match accounts for. The germline V gene (reference sequence) yields LNHDA for CDR1 and SQIVND for CDR2. TCRbeta CDR3 regions were immunosequenced from genomic DNA with the immunoSEQ Assay. Before high-throughput sequencing, genomic DNA was amplified using bias-controlled multiplex PCR. The authors' analysis ran thus. To quantify the absolute abundance of each unique TCRbeta CDR3 region, the sequences were collapsed and filtered. Clonality, defined as 1 minus Pielou's evenness, was calculated using only productive rearrangements. A previously published method was used to identify clones with significantly greater frequencies in on-treatment samples than in baseline samples. TCRdb provides this immuneACCESS table in a form limited to in-frame rearrangements. Some clones are lacking; in checked studies, under half of them reflect an unresolved V gene, and why the rest are absent is not known. Clone size and V and J calls were adopted from that table, with D and trimming inferred from the DNA. This sample has approximately 21,000 clones in its table, and roughly four fifths of those were observed once. The ten largest clones add up to about half of the sample.

According to the study, the label for this sample's treatment or condition signals: randomized to nivolumab then ipilimumab (arm A) or the reverse (arm B). None of the patients in the trial had previously been given DNA-damaging chemotherapy. Live CD3+CD8+ cells negative for CD19 and CD56 were sorted from thawed PBMCs on a FACS Aria II flow cytometer. Samples came from patients with melanoma in CheckMate 064, a randomized, open-label phase II trial of sequential checkpoint blockade. Peripheral blood mononuclear cells were collected by leukapheresis, purified with Ficoll-Paque, and frozen in human serum with approximately 9.4% DMSO. Immediately after sorting, the purity of the sorted blood CD3+CD8+ cells was confirmed to be >98%, and DNA was then extracted.

The sample was CD8+ T cells sorted from blood (inferred from file names), taken from a patient given nivolumab and ipilimumab in sequence. The origin of this receptor is a human donor with melanoma. Recombination connected TRBV19 to TRBJ1-3, and 9 junction bases match TRBD1. The DNA reads as follows: TGTGCCAGTAGGATGGACAGGGGCGCTGGAAACACCATATATTTT. It specifies CASRMDRGAGNTIYF.